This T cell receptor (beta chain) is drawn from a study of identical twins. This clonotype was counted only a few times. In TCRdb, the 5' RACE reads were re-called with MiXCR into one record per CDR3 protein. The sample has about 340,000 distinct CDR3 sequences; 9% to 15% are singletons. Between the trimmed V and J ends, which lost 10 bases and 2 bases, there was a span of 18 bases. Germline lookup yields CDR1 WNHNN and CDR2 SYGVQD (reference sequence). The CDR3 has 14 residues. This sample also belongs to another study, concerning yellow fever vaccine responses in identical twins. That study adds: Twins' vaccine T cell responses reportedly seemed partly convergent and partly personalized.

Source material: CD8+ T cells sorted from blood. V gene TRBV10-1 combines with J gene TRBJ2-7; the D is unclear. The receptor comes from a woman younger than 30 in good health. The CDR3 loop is CATSLVYRAYEQYF. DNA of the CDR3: TGCGCCACCTCCTTAGTGTACCGAGCCTACGAGCAGTACTTC.